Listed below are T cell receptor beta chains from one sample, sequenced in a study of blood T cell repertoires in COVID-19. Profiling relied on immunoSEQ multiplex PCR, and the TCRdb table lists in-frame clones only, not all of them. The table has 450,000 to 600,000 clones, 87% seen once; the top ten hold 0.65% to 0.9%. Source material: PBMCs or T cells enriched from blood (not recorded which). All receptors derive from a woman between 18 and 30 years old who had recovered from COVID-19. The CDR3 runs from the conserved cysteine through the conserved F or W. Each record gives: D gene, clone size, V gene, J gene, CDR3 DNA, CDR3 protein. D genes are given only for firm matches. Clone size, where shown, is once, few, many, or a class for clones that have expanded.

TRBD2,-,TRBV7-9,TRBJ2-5,TGTGCCAGCAGCTTATACGGGGGGACTAAAGAGACCCAGTACTTC,CASSLYGGTKETQYF
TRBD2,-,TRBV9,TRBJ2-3,TGTGCCAGCAGCGTAGTAAGCGGGGCTGCAGATACGCAGTATTTT,CASSVVSGAADTQYF
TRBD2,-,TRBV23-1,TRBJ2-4,TGCGCCAGCACTGAGCGGGGCAAAAACATTCAGTACTTC,CASTERGKNIQYF
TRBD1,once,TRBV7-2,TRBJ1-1,TGTGCCAGCAGCCTCGCAGGGGGTTCGAACACTGAAGCTTTCTTT,CASSLAGGSNTEAFF
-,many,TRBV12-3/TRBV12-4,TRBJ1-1,TGTGCCAGCAGAGTACAGGTTTCTGAAGCTTTCTTT,CASRVQVSEAFF
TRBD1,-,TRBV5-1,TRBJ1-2,TGCGCCAGCAGCTATGGACAGGGGGTTTTCTTC,CASSYGQGVFF
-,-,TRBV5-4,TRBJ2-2,TGTGCCAGCAGCACGCGGACAAAAAGTGGGGAGCTGTTTTTT,CASSTRTKSGELFF
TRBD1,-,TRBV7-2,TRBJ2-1,TGTGCCAGCAGCTTGTGGGGGACAGGGGGATACCTAGAGCAGTTCTTC,CASSLWGTGGYLEQFF
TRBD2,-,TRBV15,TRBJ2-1,TGTGCCACCAGCAGAGATCCCACCGTCGGCGGGGGGGTTCACAATGAGCAGTTCTTC,CATSRDPTVGGGVHNEQFF
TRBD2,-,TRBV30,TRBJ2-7,TGTGCCTGGTCAGCTGGACTAGATTACGAGCAGTACTTC,CAWSAGLDYEQYF
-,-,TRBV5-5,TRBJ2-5,TGTGCCAGCAGCCATACCCCCGCGCGAGGGGAGACCCAGTACTTC,CASSHTPARGETQYF
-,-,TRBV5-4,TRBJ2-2,TGTGCCAGCAGCTTTGGTCAGGGCACCGGGGAGCTGTTTTTT,CASSFGQGTGELFF
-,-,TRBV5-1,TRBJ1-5,TGCGCCAGCAGCTTCCTGGAGGGGGGGCTAAATCAGCCCCAGCATTTT,CASSFLEGGLNQPQHF
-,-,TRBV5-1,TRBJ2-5,TGCGCCAGCAGCCCCCAGGGGATAGAGACCCAGTACTTC,CASSPQGIETQYF
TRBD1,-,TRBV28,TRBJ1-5,TGTGCCAGCAGTTTGTTTCCCAGGACAGGGCGGGCAAATCAGCCCCAGCATTTT,CASSLFPRTGRANQPQHF
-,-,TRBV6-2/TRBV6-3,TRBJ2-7,TGTGCCAGCAGTTCCGACTACCCCGGCGGGGACGAGCAGTACTTC,CASSSDYPGGDEQYF
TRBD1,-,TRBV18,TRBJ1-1,TGTGCCAGCTCACCACCTCGAGGGACAGCGAACACTGAAGCTTTCTTT,CASSPPRGTANTEAFF
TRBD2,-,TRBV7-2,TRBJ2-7,TGTGCCAGCAGCATGAGAACTAGCGACGAGCAGTACTTC,CASSMRTSDEQYF
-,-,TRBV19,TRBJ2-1,TGTGCCAGTAGTATAGACAGGGTTAAAGACAATGAGCAGTTCTTC,CASSIDRVKDNEQFF
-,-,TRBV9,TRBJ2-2,TGTGCCAGCAGCGTGGACTTTGGGGACGGGGAGCTGTTTTTT,CASSVDFGDGELFF
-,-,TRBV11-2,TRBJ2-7,TGTGCCAGCAGCTTTACGACTAGTACCTACGAGCAGTACTTC,CASSFTTSTYEQYF